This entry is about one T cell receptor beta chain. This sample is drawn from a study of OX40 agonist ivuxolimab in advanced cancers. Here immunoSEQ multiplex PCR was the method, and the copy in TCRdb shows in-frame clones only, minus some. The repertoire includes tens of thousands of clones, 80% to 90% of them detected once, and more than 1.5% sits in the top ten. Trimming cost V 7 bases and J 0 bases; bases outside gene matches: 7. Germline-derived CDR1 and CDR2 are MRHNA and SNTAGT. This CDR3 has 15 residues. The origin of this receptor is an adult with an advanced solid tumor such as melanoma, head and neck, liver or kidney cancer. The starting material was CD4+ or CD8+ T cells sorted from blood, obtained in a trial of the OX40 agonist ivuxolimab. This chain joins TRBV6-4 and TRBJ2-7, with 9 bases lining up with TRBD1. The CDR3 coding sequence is TGTGCCAGCACGTCACAGGGGGCGGGCTCCTACGAGCAGTACTTC. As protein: CASTSQGAGSYEQYF.